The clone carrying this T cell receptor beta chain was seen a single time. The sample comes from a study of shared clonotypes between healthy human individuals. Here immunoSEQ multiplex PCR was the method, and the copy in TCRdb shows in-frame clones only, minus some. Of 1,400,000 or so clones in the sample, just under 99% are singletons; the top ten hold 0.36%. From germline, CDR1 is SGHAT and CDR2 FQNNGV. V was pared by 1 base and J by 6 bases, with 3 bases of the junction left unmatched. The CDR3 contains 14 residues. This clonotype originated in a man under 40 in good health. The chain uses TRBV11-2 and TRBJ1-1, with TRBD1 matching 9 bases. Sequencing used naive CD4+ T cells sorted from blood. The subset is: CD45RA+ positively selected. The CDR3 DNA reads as TGTGCCAGCAGCTTAGCGCGGACAGGGGCTGAAGCTTTCTTT. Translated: CASSLARTGAEAFF.